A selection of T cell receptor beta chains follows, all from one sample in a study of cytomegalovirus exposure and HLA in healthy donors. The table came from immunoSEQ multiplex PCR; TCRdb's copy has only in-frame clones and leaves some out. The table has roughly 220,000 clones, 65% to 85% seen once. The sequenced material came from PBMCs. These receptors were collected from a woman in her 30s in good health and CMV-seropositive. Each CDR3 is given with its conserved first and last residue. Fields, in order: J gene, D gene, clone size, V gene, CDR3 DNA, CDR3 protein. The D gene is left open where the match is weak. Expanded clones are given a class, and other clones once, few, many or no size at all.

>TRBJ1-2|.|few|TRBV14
TGTGCCAGCAGCCACCTTAACGATGTCTATGGCTACACCTTC
CASSHLNDVYGYTF
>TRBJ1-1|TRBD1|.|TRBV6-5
TGTGCCAGCAGTCCACAGGGGTACACTGAAGCTTTCTTT
CASSPQGYTEAFF
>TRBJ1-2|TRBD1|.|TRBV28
TGTGCCAGCAGTCAACAAATTCAGGGGGACTATGGCTACACCTTC
CASSQQIQGDYGYTF
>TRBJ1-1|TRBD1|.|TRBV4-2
TGTGCCAGCAGCCAGGGTGACAGGGGCGGGTACACTGAAGCTTTCTTT
CASSQGDRGGYTEAFF
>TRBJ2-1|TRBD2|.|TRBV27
TGTGCCAGCAGTTTGGGAGGGAGCTCCTACAATGAGCAGTTCTTC
CASSLGGSSYNEQFF
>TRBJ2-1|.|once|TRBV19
TGTGCCAGTAGTATAGGGGCGGTGGACAATGAGCAGTTCTTC
CASSIGAVDNEQFF
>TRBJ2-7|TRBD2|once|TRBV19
TGTGCCAGTAGATTGACTAGCGTCTCCTACGAGCAGTACTTC
CASRLTSVSYEQYF
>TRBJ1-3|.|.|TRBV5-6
TGTGCCAGCAGCTTGGTAGTGGGGACTGCCCGAAACTCTGGAAACACCATATATTTT
CASSLVVGTARNSGNTIYF
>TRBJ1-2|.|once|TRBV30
TGTGCCTGCCGTGACGGAAACTATGGCTACACCTTC
CACRDGNYGYTF
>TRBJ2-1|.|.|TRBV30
TGTGCCTGGAGTGTAATGAGCAGTTCCTACAATGAGCAGTTCTTC
CAWSVMSSSYNEQFF
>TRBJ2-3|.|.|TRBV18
TGTGCCAGCTCACCACCCTCTATAGATACGCAGTATTTT
CASSPPSIDTQYF
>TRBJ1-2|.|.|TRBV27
TGTGCCAGCAGCCCAAAGTCCCCTTTTTATGGCTACACCTTC
CASSPKSPFYGYTF
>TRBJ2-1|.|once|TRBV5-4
TGTGCCAGCAGCTTGACCCCTTTTGACTACAATGAGCAGTTCTTC
CASSLTPFDYNEQFF
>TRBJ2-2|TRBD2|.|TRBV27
TGTGCCAGCACCAGTAGCGGGAGGGTTCCCACCGGGGAGCTGTTTTTT
CASTSSGRVPTGELFF
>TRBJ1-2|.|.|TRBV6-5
TGTGCCAGCAGTCGAGAGCTATCGGGGAACTATGGCTACACCTTC
CASSRELSGNYGYTF
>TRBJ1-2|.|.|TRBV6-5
TGTGCCAGCAGTCCGGCGACGGGGGCGTACGGCTACACCTTC
CASSPATGAYGYTF
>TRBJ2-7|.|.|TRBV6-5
TGTGCCAGCAGTAGAGGGACTTTCGACCCCTACGAGCAGTACTTC
CASSRGTFDPYEQYF
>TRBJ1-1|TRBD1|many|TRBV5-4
TGTGCCAGCAGCCAAGGGGGACAGGGGTCGAACACTGAAGCTTTCTTT
CASSQGGQGSNTEAFF
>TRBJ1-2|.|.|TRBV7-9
TGTGCCAGCAGCCCGGCCCTTTCTATAGCTAACTATGGCTACACCTTC
CASSPALSIANYGYTF
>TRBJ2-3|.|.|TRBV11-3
TGTGCCAGCAGCTTATACGAGGGGAAAACGCAGTATTTT
CASSLYEGKTQYF
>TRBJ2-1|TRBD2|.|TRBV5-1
TGCGCCAGCAGCTTGGAACTAGCGGGCTACAATGAGCAGTTCTTC
CASSLELAGYNEQFF
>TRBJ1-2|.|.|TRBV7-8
TGTGCCAGCAGCTTTGGAGGGTATGGCTACACCTTC
CASSFGGYGYTF
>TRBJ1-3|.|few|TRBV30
TGTGCCTGGAGTCCATTCGGGGGAAGGGGAAACACCATATATTTT
CAWSPFGGRGNTIYF
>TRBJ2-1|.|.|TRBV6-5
TGTGCCAGCAGTAGGACGGGGGAGCAGTTCTTC
CASSRTGEQFF
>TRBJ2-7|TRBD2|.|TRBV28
TGTGCCAGCAGTTTATACCCCGGGGAGGGTAGGTACGAGCAGTACTTC
CASSLYPGEGRYEQYF
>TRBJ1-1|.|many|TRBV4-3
TGCGCCAGCAGCCAGACAGGGAACACTGAAGCTTTCTTT
CASSQTGNTEAFF